This note documents a single T cell receptor (beta chain) sequence. Its antigen is unidentified. The time point here: 20-29 weeks after completion of therapy. Drug-resistant or recurrent cytomegalovirus affected these solid-organ transplant recipient patients. The method was immunoSEQ multiplex PCR; TCRdb's version includes in-frame clones alone and lacks a portion of them. This table holds about 3,600 clones, approximately 69% found once. This CDR3 contains 13 residues. Germline V gene data show CDR1 as LNHDA and CDR2 as SQIVND (reference sequence). Trimming removed 1 base from V and 7 bases from J, with 8 bases in between. These data come from a study of T cell therapy after organ transplantation. Background on the study: A median of 1.92 x 10^8 CMV-specific T cells was infused in 2 to 6 doses. Study-wide results and limits: Lower pretherapy CD8 clonality went with larger post-therapy fold change. Nonresponders had marked pretherapy clonal expansions and little post-therapy change.

The clonotype comes from a human patient who had received a solid organ transplant and had CMV disease. A subset of T cells may come from the graft donor. The sequencing here drew on CD8+ T cells from blood, taken after autologous CMV-specific T cell therapy. This sequence joins TRBV19 and TRBJ2-1; D unresolved. In DNA, the CDR3 is TGTGCCAGTAGTATAGGTGGCGGAAATGAGCAGTTCTTC. Protein product: CASSIGGGNEQFF.